Below are 27 T cell receptor beta chains sequenced from a single sample in a study of graft-versus-host responses after intestinal transplantation listed by TCRdb under 2021. The intended sense of this specimen's time point label: cells obtained before transplantation from donor or recipient. Libraries came from the immunoSEQ multiplex PCR assay. TCRdb re-hosts the immuneACCESS table, in-frame sequences only. Its copies lack some clones; in the studies checked, an unresolved V gene accounts for under half of them, and the cause for the rest is not known. The sample table holds roughly 120,000 clones, of which 85% to 95% were seen once. Less than 1.5% of the sample goes to the ten largest clones. These receptors have no identified antigens. The sample was unstimulated CD8+ T cells sorted from spleen or lymph node cells, taken before transplant. Every receptor here comes from a human donor who was the organ donor for an intestinal transplant.

This clone appeared a single time. This chain links TRBV7-9 with TRBJ2-2; D may match TRBD1 or TRBD2 (5 bases each). The CDR3 extends over 13 amino acids. V lost 8 bases and J 5 bases, leaving 12 bases between the germline ends. CDR1 is SEHNR, CDR2 FQNEAQ, per germline (reference sequence). CDR3 bases: TGTGCCAGCGAATTTGGGGGTACCGGGGAGCTGTTTTTT. Amino acid sequence: CASEFGGTGELFF.

This clone was recorded only once. The V gene is TRBV4-1, the J gene TRBJ1-2; D unclear. The V and J ends lost 1 base and 7 bases respectively, with 7 bases between them. Germline V lookup: CDR1 MGHRA, CDR2 YSYEKL. This CDR3 has 12 amino acids. The CDR3 DNA reads as TGCGCCAGCAGCCAAGGGGCGCCTGGCTACACCTTC. Encoded protein: CASSQGAPGYTF.

This clone came up once. The rearrangement links TRBV10-2 to TRBJ2-7, with D tentatively TRBD2 (6 bases). V lost 0 bases, J lost 2 bases, and 8 bases lay in between. CDR3 length: 14 residues. The V gene's germline CDR1 is WSHSY and CDR2 SAAADI. CDR3 residues: CASSESGGAYEQYF. As DNA, the CDR3 is TGCGCCAGCAGTGAGTCTGGCGGGGCCTACGAGCAGTACTTC.

In its sample, this clone was seen once. The chain couples TRBV6-6 to TRBJ2-2, with unresolved D. The CDR3 covers 14 residues. V lost 7 bases to trimming and J lost 0 bases, with 9 bases between them. The germline V gene has CDR1 MNHNY and CDR2 SVGAGI (reference sequence). CDR3 DNA: TGTGCCAGCACCTTCATTGCGAACACCGGGGAGCTGTTTTTT. Amino acid sequence: CASTFIANTGELFF.

The DNA for the CDR3 is TGTGCCAGCAGTCCAGGGGCAGGAGTGAGCACTGAAGCTTTCTTT. Protein: CASSPGAGVSTEAFF. This chain uses TRBV6-6 with TRBJ1-1; the D gene is possibly TRBD1 (6 bases). CDR1 MNHNY and CDR2 SVGAGI come from the germline V gene (reference sequence). The V gene lost 5 bases and the J gene lost 4 bases, with 17 bases spanning the gap. This CDR3 spans 15 amino acids.

The V call is TRBV5-6, the J call TRBJ1-2; 9 positions match TRBD1. V trimming: 3 bases; J trimming: 8 bases; junction bases outside the gene matches: 11. The CDR3 is 15 amino acids. The germline gives CDR1 SGHDT, CDR2 YYEEEE. The CDR3 region is CASSSEGQGMGGYTF. CDR3 bases: TGTGCCAGCAGCTCGGAAGGACAGGGGATGGGCGGCTACACCTTC.

This chain joins TRBV7-9 and TRBJ2-3, with D tentatively TRBD1 or TRBD2 (5 bases each). Per germline, CDR1 SEHNR and CDR2 FQNEAQ (reference sequence). Between the trimmed V and J ends, which lost 7 bases and 2 bases, there was a span of 10 bases. The CDR3 spans 13 residues. CDR3 region: CASTEGITDTQYF. The CDR3 coding sequence is TGTGCCAGCACTGAGGGGATCACAGATACGCAGTATTTT.

The chain is built from TRBV15 and TRBJ2-1, with D unclear. Germline CDR1 and CDR2: LNHNV and YYDKDF (reference sequence). There are 12 residues in the CDR3. V lost 6 bases to trimming and J lost 5 bases, with 8 bases between them. Written as DNA, the CDR3 is TGTGCCACCAGTCGACCTAACAATGAGCAGTTCTTC. Its protein is CATSRPNNEQFF.

J is TRBJ1-1 and V is TRBV27, with TRBD1 matching over 7 bases. The CDR3 consists of 14 residues. J was trimmed by 8 bases and V by 6 bases; bases with no gene match: 12. Germline loops: CDR1 MNHEY, CDR2 SMNVEV (reference sequence). The CDR3 DNA reads as TGTGCCAGCAGACCCTACCAGGGGGTATGGGAAGCTTTCTTT. Translation: CASRPYQGVWEAFF.

In its sample, this clone was seen once. This rearrangement joins TRBV7-9 to TRBJ2-5, with D perhaps given as TRBD1 or TRBD2 (5 bases each). Trimming cost V 0 bases and J 2 bases, with 7 bases left between them. Per the germline V gene, CDR1 is SEHNR and CDR2 is FQNEAQ (reference sequence). The CDR3 length is 14 residues. In DNA, the CDR3 is TGTGCCAGCAGCTTAGCGGGACGGCAAGAGACCCAGTACTTC. It specifies CASSLAGRQETQYF. The full variable domain, completed using reference TRBV7-9 and TRBJ2-5, is DTGVSQNPRHKITKRGQNVTFRCDPISEHNRLYWYRQTLGQGPEFLTYFQNEAQLEKSRLLSDRFSAERPKGSFSTLEIQRTEQGDSAMYLCASSLAGRQETQYFGPGTRLLVL.

CDR3 sequence: CASSDYPLENTEAFF. The CDR3, as DNA: TGTGCCAGCAGTGACTATCCCCTCGAGAACACTGAAGCTTTCTTT. The chain has TRBV2 and TRBJ1-1; D not resolved. The length of the CDR3 is 15 residues. Germline assignment: CDR1 SNHLY and CDR2 FYNNEI. Trimming pared 3 bases from V and 1 base from J, leaving 12 bases between.

The chain is built from TRBV6-5 and TRBJ2-7; D is undetermined. Per germline, CDR1 MNHEY and CDR2 SVGAGI. Trimming cost V 0 bases and J 3 bases, with 9 bases left between them. This CDR3 spans 14 amino acids. The CDR3 spells CASSYSMGNYEQYF. The CDR3 DNA reads as TGTGCCAGCAGTTACTCGATGGGGAACTACGAGCAGTACTTC.

The chain joins TRBV6-1 to TRBJ2-7, with D tentatively TRBD2 (6 bases). CDR3 length equals 11 residues. CDR1 MNHNS and CDR2 SASEGT come from the germline V gene. Trimming took 6 bases from V and 9 from J, leaving 12 bases between them. The CDR3 protein is CASRGGEVQYF. The CDR3 bases are TGTGCCAGCAGAGGCGGGGAGGTGCAGTACTTC.

The J gene is TRBJ1-2, the V gene TRBV6-5, with D possibly matching TRBD1 (6 bases). CDR1 MNHEY and CDR2 SVGAGI come from the germline V gene. Trimming shortened V by 4 bases and J by 3 bases, and 9 bases separated the two germline ends. The CDR3 spans 13 residues. CDR3 nucleotide sequence: TGTGCCAGCAGTTTAGGGGGTTACTATGGCTACACCTTC. Translation: CASSLGGYYGYTF.

The V gene is TRBV27, the J gene TRBJ1-1; D gene unclear. Germline V lookup: CDR1 MNHEY, CDR2 SMNVEV (reference sequence). This CDR3 spans 12 amino acids. Trimming removed 5 bases at V and 9 bases at J, with 13 bases between. The CDR3 spells CASSRSGSKAFF. DNA for the CDR3: TGTGCCAGCAGTCGAAGTGGCTCTAAAGCTTTCTTT.

The V call is TRBV19, the J call TRBJ1-2; D gene unclear. Germline CDR1 and CDR2: LNHDA and SQIVND (reference sequence). This CDR3 region has 13 residues. V lost 5 bases to trimming and J lost 8 bases, with 15 bases between them. In DNA form, the CDR3 reads TGTGCCAGTAGTCCGCTGGGCGACCAGGGCTACACCTTC. It translates to CASSPLGDQGYTF.

The chain is built from TRBV6-1 and TRBJ2-7, with TRBD2 identical over 12 bases. The germline V gene encodes CDR1 MNHNS and CDR2 SASEGT. The ends lost 6 bases at V and 12 bases at J; junction bases unmatched: 15. The CDR3 is 15 amino acids. CDR3 sequence reads: CASSQLAGGSYEAYF. CDR3 sequence (DNA): TGTGCCAGCAGCCAACTAGCGGGAGGCTCCTACGAGGCGTACTTC.

V usage is TRBV20-1 and J usage is TRBJ2-2; D gene ambiguous. V dropped 5 bases and J dropped 6 bases, with 7 bases sitting between them. Germline V gives CDR1 DFQATT, CDR2 SNEGSKA (reference sequence). The CDR3 is 11 residues long. The CDR3, as DNA: TGCAGTGCTCGTGGGTCCGGGGAGCTGTTTTTT. This translates into CSARGSGELFF.

The chain joins TRBV7-9 to TRBJ1-4; D is perhaps TRBD1 (6 bases). CDR3 length: 14 residues. The germline V gene has CDR1 SEHNR and CDR2 FQNEAQ (reference sequence). V gave up 2 bases and J gave up 8 bases, with 12 bases separating them. The CDR3, as DNA: TGTGCCAGCAGCTTACCAGGGGAGAGCGAAAAACTGTTTTTT. It translates to CASSLPGESEKLFF.

V usage is TRBV14 and J usage is TRBJ2-3; TRBD2 matches 7 bases. Germline CDR1 reads SGHDN; CDR2 reads FVKESK. This CDR3 region has 12 residues. J gave up 6 bases and V 3 bases, and 0 bases lay outside the gene matches. CDR3 sequence reads: CASSHGGDTQYF. CDR3 nucleotides: TGTGCCAGCAGCCACGGGGGGGATACGCAGTATTTT. Together with reference TRBV14 and TRBJ2-3, the CDR3 gives the full variable domain: EAGVTQFPSHSVIEKGQTVTLRCDPISGHDNLYWYRRVMGKEIKFLLHFVKESKQDESGMPNNRFLAERTGGTYSTLKVQPAELEDSGVYFCASSHGGDTQYFGPGTRLTVL.

The chain couples TRBV18 to TRBJ1-1; no clear D gene. This CDR3 spans 15 amino acids. Germline V gene data show CDR1 as KGHSH and CDR2 as LQKENI. V lost 1 base to trimming and J lost 4 bases, with 13 bases between them. The CDR3 here is CASSPRGFLGTEAFF. CDR3 nucleotides: TGTGCCAGCTCACCACGAGGTTTTCTAGGCACTGAAGCTTTCTTT.

CDR3 sequence reads: CASSLAGSVNEQYF. CDR3 nucleotide sequence: TGTGCCAGCAGCTTGGCCGGGTCGGTTAACGAGCAGTACTTC. The gene calls are TRBV5-4 and TRBJ2-7; D unresolved. Germline V lookup: CDR1 SGHNT, CDR2 YYREEE (reference sequence). The CDR3 is 14 amino acids. Trimming pared 0 bases from V and 5 bases from J, leaving 12 bases between. The complete variable domain, with remaining parts taken from reference TRBV5-4 and TRBJ2-7, reads ETGVTQSPTHLIKTRGQQVTLRCSSQSGHNTVSWYQQALGQGPQFIFQYYREEENGRGNFPPRFSGLQFPNYSSELNVNALELDDSALYLCASSLAGSVNEQYFGPGTRLTVT.

V usage is TRBV6-1 and J usage is TRBJ2-1; a possible D gene is TRBD2 (6 bases). The CDR3 has 15 amino acids. Germline V gene lookup returns CDR1 MNHNS and CDR2 SASEGT. With 7 bases removed from V and 0 bases from J, the gap between germline ends came to 13 bases. For the CDR3, the DNA is TGTGCCAGCACCGGGGGTGGGTTCTCCTACAATGAGCAGTTCTTC. It yields the protein CASTGGGFSYNEQFF.

V and J are TRBV19 and TRBJ2-7; D is perhaps TRBD1 (6 bases). Between the trimmed V and J ends, which lost 8 bases and 0 bases, there was a span of 14 bases. Germline assignment: CDR1 LNHDA and CDR2 SQIVND (reference sequence). CDR3 length equals 14 residues. In nucleotides, the CDR3 is TGTGCCAGTCCCGGACAGCCAAGCTCCTACGAGCAGTACTTC. It translates to CASPGQPSSYEQYF.

The chain links TRBV9 to TRBJ2-2, with 11 nucleotides matching TRBD2. This CDR3 is 16 amino acids long. Trimming removed 1 base from V and 6 bases from J; junction bases left unmatched: 5. Germline V gene lookup returns CDR1 SGDLS and CDR2 YYNGEE. The CDR3 sequence: CASSVYIAGGPGELFF. The CDR3 region has the DNA TGTGCCAGCAGCGTATATATAGCGGGAGGGCCCGGGGAGCTGTTTTTT.

The chain combines TRBV15 with TRBJ1-1; D gene ambiguous. Germline values: CDR1 LNHNV, CDR2 YYDKDF (reference sequence). V was pared by 9 bases and J by 1 base, with 12 bases between. The CDR3 spans 13 residues. CDR3 coding DNA: TGTGCCACACTCCGGGATTGGAACACTGAAGCTTTCTTT. It is translated as CATLRDWNTEAFF.

This chain links TRBV27 with TRBJ2-3; possible D gene TRBD2, 6 bases. CDR3 length equals 15 residues. The germline V gene has CDR1 MNHEY and CDR2 SMNVEV (reference sequence). Trimming shortened V by 1 base and J by 3 bases, and 11 bases separated the two germline ends. The CDR3 DNA sequence: TGTGCCAGCAGTTTATGGGGGGACCGTACAGATACGCAGTATTTT. Its translation is CASSLWGDRTDTQYF.